The sequence of this T cell receptor (beta chain) was determined in a study of cytomegalovirus exposure and HLA in healthy donors. Germline V gives CDR1 LGHNT, CDR2 FRNRAP. The V segment lost 0 bases and the J segment 3 bases; nucleotides outside the gene matches: 3. The CDR3 contains 16 residues. Study-wide results and limits: Across HLA loci, a later analysis found differing TCR association rates, with DRB1 most and HLA-C fewest.

The count of this clone is one. The antigen is unknown. Both 60 Vbeta primers and 13 Jbeta primers went into the PCR. Libraries were prepared by immunoSEQ multiplex PCR; TCRdb keeps only in-frame clonotypes and omits some of them. The sample yields approximately 150,000 clones, roughly 81% seen once. The clonotype comes from a man younger than 40 in good health and CMV-seropositive. The chain carries TRBV12-5 and TRBJ2-3, with 10 bases lining up with TRBD2. The sequenced material came from PBMCs. The CDR3 here is CASGLVLAGSTDTQYF. The CDR3 DNA sequence: TGTGCTAGTGGTTTGGTACTAGCGGGAAGTACAGATACGCAGTATTTT. Combining the CDR3 with reference TRBV12-5 and TRBJ2-3 gives the whole variable domain DARVTQTPRHKVTEMGQEVTMRCQPILGHNTVFWYRQTMMQGLELLAYFRNRAPLDDSGMPKDRFSAEMPDATLATLKIQPSEPRDSAVYFCASGLVLAGSTDTQYFGPGTRLTVL.